Listed below are T cell receptor beta chains from one sample, sequenced in a study of human T cells and chemical hapten exposure. TCRdb passed the RACE reads through MiXCR, listing each CDR3 protein once. Found here are 90,000 to 110,000 distinct CDR3 sequences, 9.2% of them singletons; the top ten hold approximately 3%. The specimen comprised whole blood, sampled in connection with sensitization to the hapten diphenylcyclopropenone (DPC). These receptors all stem from a woman aged 40 to 49 with alopecia areata. Some clones in this sample may be carry-over from other donors' samples. Both conserved end residues are part of each CDR3. The D gene is left open where the match is weak. Expanded clones get a size class; other rows say once, few or many, or leave the size out.

CDR3nt: TGTGCCAGCAGCAGCGGGGCGGGACAGGGGATCTATGGCTACACCTTC; CDR3aa: CASSSGAGQGIYGYTF; j_gene: TRBJ1-2; d_gene: TRBD1; v_gene: TRBV6-6; abundance: NA
CDR3nt: TGTGCCACCAGTGACCCTCCCGGCCGCCAGGGGAACACCGGGGAGCTGTTTTTT; CDR3aa: CATSDPPGRQGNTGELFF; j_gene: TRBJ2-2; d_gene: NA; v_gene: TRBV24-1; abundance: NA
CDR3nt: TGTGCCAGCAGCTCAGGGCCGAATCAGCCCCAGCATTTT; CDR3aa: CASSSGPNQPQHF; j_gene: TRBJ1-5; d_gene: NA; v_gene: TRBV5-6; abundance: NA
CDR3nt: TGTGCCAGCAGCTTAGTGTCTGGGGCCAACGTCCTGACTTTC; CDR3aa: CASSLVSGANVLTF; j_gene: TRBJ2-6; d_gene: NA; v_gene: TRBV7-9; abundance: NA
CDR3nt: TGTGCCAGCAGCGTGCAGTCCGGGACATCTGAAGCTTTCTTT; CDR3aa: CASSVQSGTSEAFF; j_gene: TRBJ1-1; d_gene: NA; v_gene: TRBV7-9; abundance: many
CDR3nt: TGCAGTGCTAGGAGGACAGGGCGGGAGACCCAGTACTTC; CDR3aa: CSARRTGRETQYF; j_gene: TRBJ2-5; d_gene: TRBD1; v_gene: TRBV20-1; abundance: few
CDR3nt: TGTGCCAGCAGCCCGACTGACAGGGGCTGGGGTCAGCCCCAGCATTTT; CDR3aa: CASSPTDRGWGQPQHF; j_gene: TRBJ1-5; d_gene: TRBD1; v_gene: TRBV9; abundance: many
CDR3nt: TGTGCCAGCAGCGCCCCCCTAGGGACCAACGCTTACAATGAGCAGTTCTTC; CDR3aa: CASSAPLGTNAYNEQFF; j_gene: TRBJ2-1; d_gene: NA; v_gene: TRBV7-2; abundance: NA
CDR3nt: TGTGCCAGCAGTTTAGGAGGGGTTTCCTACGAGCAGTACTTC; CDR3aa: CASSLGGVSYEQYF; j_gene: TRBJ2-7; d_gene: NA; v_gene: TRBV27; abundance: many
CDR3nt: TGCAGTGCTAGAGTTATGGCAGGGGAAGCCAAAAACATTCAGTACTTC; CDR3aa: CSARVMAGEAKNIQYF; j_gene: TRBJ2-4; d_gene: NA; v_gene: TRBV20-1; abundance: many
CDR3nt: TGCGCCACCTCCTCGGGACTCCAAGAGACCCAGTACTTC; CDR3aa: CATSSGLQETQYF; j_gene: TRBJ2-5; d_gene: NA; v_gene: TRBV4-3; abundance: NA
CDR3nt: TGTGCCAGCAGCATAATTCCCGCCATAGGACTCTACAATGAGCAGTTCTTC; CDR3aa: CASSIIPAIGLYNEQFF; j_gene: TRBJ2-1; d_gene: NA; v_gene: TRBV7-9; abundance: many
CDR3nt: TGTGCCAGCAGCTTCCGAGATCACCTCTACGAGCAGTACTTC; CDR3aa: CASSFRDHLYEQYF; j_gene: TRBJ2-7; d_gene: NA; v_gene: TRBV7-9; abundance: once
CDR3nt: TGTGCCAGCAGACAAACAGGGGGCAGAAATTCACCCCTCCACTTT; CDR3aa: CASRQTGGRNSPLHF; j_gene: TRBJ1-6; d_gene: TRBD1; v_gene: TRBV28; abundance: few
CDR3nt: TGTGCCAGCAGCGCGGACAGCCCGAACACCGGGGAGCTGTTTTTT; CDR3aa: CASSADSPNTGELFF; j_gene: TRBJ2-2; d_gene: NA; v_gene: TRBV5-5; abundance: NA
CDR3nt: TGTGCCACCAGTGTTTTGAGCGGGTCGACAGATACGCAGTATTTT; CDR3aa: CATSVLSGSTDTQYF; j_gene: TRBJ2-3; d_gene: NA; v_gene: TRBV24-1; abundance: NA
CDR3nt: TGTGCCAGCAGCCAAGAGTACATCGTAGGCAGGGGCAATGAGCAGTTCTTC; CDR3aa: CASSQEYIVGRGNEQFF; j_gene: TRBJ2-1; d_gene: NA; v_gene: TRBV4-2; abundance: many
CDR3nt: TGTGCCAGCAGCGTCGGGACATCGAGGGCTAACTATGGCTACACCTTC; CDR3aa: CASSVGTSRANYGYTF; j_gene: TRBJ1-2; d_gene: NA; v_gene: TRBV9; abundance: NA
CDR3nt: TGTGCCAGCAGTTTGTGGGTAGCGGGGACCCAAGAGACCCAGTACTTC; CDR3aa: CASSLWVAGTQETQYF; j_gene: TRBJ2-5; d_gene: TRBD2; v_gene: TRBV28; abundance: many
CDR3nt: TGCGCCAGCAGGAGGGAACAGGGAAGCAGGGTGAATTCACCCCTCCACTTT; CDR3aa: CASRREQGSRVNSPLHF; j_gene: TRBJ1-6; d_gene: NA; v_gene: TRBV5-1; abundance: few
CDR3nt: TGTGCCAGCTCACCGGGGACTAGCGGGGGCCCTTACAATGAGCAGTTCTTC; CDR3aa: CASSPGTSGGPYNEQFF; j_gene: TRBJ2-1; d_gene: TRBD2; v_gene: TRBV18; abundance: NA
CDR3nt: TGTGCCAGCAGTGAATTCAGCGGGGGGACTGGGTGGCAGTACTTC; CDR3aa: CASSEFSGGTGWQYF; j_gene: TRBJ2-7; d_gene: TRBD2; v_gene: TRBV25-1; abundance: few
CDR3nt: TGTGCCACCCTCCCCGACAGGGGTTCAATTGAAGCTTTCTTT; CDR3aa: CATLPDRGSIEAFF; j_gene: TRBJ1-1; d_gene: TRBD1; v_gene: TRBV15; abundance: many
CDR3nt: TGTGCCAGCAGCCCGGTGGGCCACTCCTACGAGCAGTACTTC; CDR3aa: CASSPVGHSYEQYF; j_gene: TRBJ2-7; d_gene: NA; v_gene: TRBV3-1; abundance: many